One and the same sample provided the 32 T cell receptor beta chains below, sequenced in a study of CD8 T cells in Susac syndrome (dated by TCRdb to between 2018 and 2021). Library preparation used the immunoSEQ multiplex PCR assay. RNA was extracted using the RNeasy kit, and about 0.45 to 1 ug of the RNA was reverse transcribed with random hexamers. Using fastp at Q25 and MiXCR, TCRdb reprocessed the public reads and kept productive beta chains. Every CDR3 protein is listed once, alongside the most common genes and DNA of its rows. In this sample the table shows 250,000 to 300,000 distinct CDR3 sequences, around 89% of which occur a single time. The top ten hold under 0.2% of the sample. The sequenced sample was CD8+ T cells from PBMCs. The source of these receptors is a human donor with multiple sclerosis.

This clonotype was detected a few times. V and J are TRBV6-5 and TRBJ2-5; 8 bases match TRBD1. The CDR3 totals 11 residues. V shed 6 bases and J 14 bases; nucleotides not matched to a gene: 8. Germline-derived CDR1 and CDR2 are MNHEY and SVGAGI. The CDR3 coding sequence is TGTGCCAGCAGCAGGGGGCCCGAGAGATACTTC. Residues: CASSRGPERYF.

V is TRBV7-9 and J is TRBJ2-7; D is unclear. Germline V CDR1 and CDR2: SEHNR, FQNEAQ (reference sequence). Trimming took 4 bases from V and 5 from J, leaving 9 bases between them. The CDR3 sequence is 12 residues long. The CDR3 loop is CASSSYIDEQYF. DNA of the CDR3: TGTGCCAGCAGCTCCTATATCGACGAGCAGTACTTC.

The chain carries TRBV12-3 or TRBV12-4 and TRBJ2-7; 9 bases agree with TRBD1. The CDR3 is 14 amino acids. Losses at the gene ends were 10 bases for V and 2 bases for J; bases not matched to a gene: 9. In nucleotides, the CDR3 is TGTGCCACCAGGGGACAGGGAGGGGCCTACGAGCAGTACTTC. As protein: CATRGQGGAYEQYF.

V and J are TRBV6-2 or TRBV6-3 and TRBJ2-7; D gene uncertain. CDR1 is MNHEY and CDR2 is SVGEGT in the germline V gene. Trimming pared 6 bases from V and 2 bases from J, leaving 8 bases between. The CDR3 is 12 amino acids. The CDR3 sequence: CASRAGPYEQYF. In DNA, the CDR3 is TGTGCCAGCAGGGCAGGTCCCTACGAGCAGTACTTC.

The J gene is TRBJ2-3, the V gene TRBV5-4, with D possibly TRBD2 on 5 matching bases. Germline V CDR1 and CDR2: SGHNT, YYREEE (reference sequence). CDR3 length: 16 residues. V was pared by 3 bases and J by 3 bases, with 17 bases between. The CDR3 reads CASSYRVSPGTDTQYF. The CDR3 coding sequence is TGTGCCAGCAGCTATCGGGTCTCTCCGGGGACAGATACGCAGTATTTT.

V is TRBV27 and J is TRBJ2-1; D call uncertain. The CDR3 is 16 residues long. Germline CDR1 reads MNHEY; CDR2 reads SMNVEV (reference sequence). V was pared by 2 bases and J by 5 bases, with 16 bases between. The CDR3 nucleotides read TGTGCCAGCAGTTTAGGTAGCCCGATATCGAACAATGAGCAGTTCTTC. It is translated as CASSLGSPISNNEQFF.

V and J are TRBV20-1 and TRBJ1-2, with D perhaps matching TRBD1 (5 bases). The germline gives CDR1 DFQATT, CDR2 SNEGSKA (reference sequence). This CDR3 has 14 residues. V dropped 0 bases and J dropped 5 bases, with 13 bases sitting between them. This CDR3 reads CSARDAVEGYGYTF. The CDR3 bases are TGCAGTGCTAGAGATGCGGTTGAGGGGTATGGCTACACCTTC.

Here the CDR3 DNA reads TGTGCCAGCAGTTTTCCGGGGACAGATACGCAGTATTTT. Protein product: CASSFPGTDTQYF. This chain joins TRBV12-3 or TRBV12-4 and TRBJ2-3, with D possibly being TRBD2 (5 bases). The V end lost 3 bases, the J end lost 3 bases, and 7 bases lay between the germline ends. The CDR3 has 13 amino acids.

The rearrangement links TRBV7-9 to TRBJ2-7; D may be TRBD2 (5 bases). Germline V lookup: CDR1 SEHNR, CDR2 FQNEAQ (reference sequence). This CDR3 comprises 13 residues. The ends were cut back, 5 bases at V and 2 bases at J, with 10 bases in the middle. CDR3 amino acids: CASSGPGAYEQYF. Written as DNA, the CDR3 is TGTGCCAGCAGCGGGCCCGGGGCCTACGAGCAGTACTTC.

The J gene is TRBJ2-1, the V gene TRBV19; TRBD2 matches 10 bases. Germline V gene data show CDR1 as LNHDA and CDR2 as SQIVND (reference sequence). Losses at the gene ends were 6 bases for V and 3 bases for J; bases not matched to a gene: 5. There are 15 residues in the CDR3. The CDR3 protein is CASRVSGRDYNEQFF. CDR3 nucleotide sequence: TGTGCCAGTAGAGTCAGCGGGAGGGACTACAATGAGCAGTTCTTC.

The chain couples TRBV9 to TRBJ1-2; D not resolved. The V and J ends lost 3 bases and 5 bases respectively, with 8 bases between them. CDR3 length equals 12 residues. Germline V gene lookup returns CDR1 SGDLS and CDR2 YYNGEE. CDR3 sequence reads: CASSGGLYGYTF. For the CDR3, the DNA is TGTGCCAGCAGCGGAGGACTGTATGGCTACACCTTC.

The chain carries TRBV2 and TRBJ2-7, with D possibly matching TRBD2 (5 bases). Looked up from germline, CDR1 is SNHLY and CDR2 is FYNNEI. V lost 7 bases and J 1 base, leaving 20 bases between the germline ends. There are 16 residues in the CDR3. The CDR3 protein is CASTHYSSGASYEQYF. DNA for the CDR3: TGTGCCAGCACCCATTACTCGAGCGGAGCTTCCTACGAGCAGTACTTC.

The rearrangement uses TRBV7-6 and TRBJ1-5, with D unclear. CDR1 is SGHVS and CDR2 is FNYEAQ in the germline V gene. Between the trimmed V and J ends, which lost 5 bases and 0 bases, there was a span of 17 bases. This CDR3 is 17 amino acids long. CDR3 amino acids: CASSATPDGYSNQPQHF. In DNA, the CDR3 is TGTGCCAGCAGCGCTACCCCCGACGGATATAGCAATCAGCCCCAGCATTTT.

The rearrangement links TRBV30 to TRBJ2-3; the D gene is possibly TRBD1 (5 bases). V lost 4 bases, J lost 3 bases, and 8 bases lay in between. The germline V gene encodes CDR1 GTSNPN and CDR2 SVGIG (reference sequence). This CDR3 has 12 amino acids. CDR3 in DNA: TGTGCCTGGACAGGGTTTACAGATACGCAGTATTTT. It specifies CAWTGFTDTQYF.

V is TRBV7-9 and J is TRBJ2-7, with 7 bases fitting TRBD1. Losses at the gene ends were 1 base for V and 3 bases for J; bases not matched to a gene: 6. Germline V lookup: CDR1 SEHNR, CDR2 FQNEAQ (reference sequence). This CDR3 comprises 15 residues. CDR3 bases: TGTGCCAGCAGCTTAGGACAGGGCTCGGTCTACGAGCAGTACTTC. Amino acids: CASSLGQGSVYEQYF.

The chain's CDR3 is CASSQGLLQASGNTIYF. Here the CDR3 DNA reads TGCGCCAGCAGCCAAGGCCTCTTGCAGGCCTCTGGAAACACCATATATTTT. The V gene is TRBV4-3, the J gene TRBJ1-3; D unclear. Trimming took 1 base from V and 0 from J, leaving 13 bases between them. CDR3 length: 17 amino acids. Per germline, CDR1 LGHNA and CDR2 YSLEER.

The chain combines TRBV6-1 with TRBJ2-3, with D perhaps matching TRBD1 (5 bases). The V end was cut by 9 bases, the J end by 0 bases, with 19 bases between. The CDR3 is made up of 16 amino acids. Germline CDR1 reads MNHNS; CDR2 reads SASEGT. The CDR3 sequence: CASEAQAGRSTDTQYF. For the CDR3, the DNA is TGTGCCAGTGAAGCGCAGGCAGGGCGTAGCACAGATACGCAGTATTTT.

This chain connects TRBV19 to TRBJ2-1; D may be TRBD1 or TRBD2 (5 bases each). Germline CDR1 reads LNHDA; CDR2 reads SQIVND (reference sequence). CDR3 length equals 19 residues. Trimming pared 6 bases from V and 0 bases from J, leaving 24 bases between. The CDR3 DNA is TGTGCCAGTAGAGGGGAGAACGGGGAATCAAGGAGCTCCTACAATGAGCAGTTCTTC. Translation: CASRGENGESRSSYNEQFF.

V and J are TRBV6-1 and TRBJ1-1; D is ambiguous. Trimming removed 5 bases from V and 4 bases from J, with 14 bases in between. The CDR3 runs to 14 residues. Germline loops: CDR1 MNHNS, CDR2 SASEGT. CDR3 in amino acids: CASSSGPFSTEAFF. The CDR3 nucleotides are TGTGCCAGCAGTTCCGGGCCTTTTAGCACTGAAGCTTTCTTT.

The V and J genes are TRBV7-2 and TRBJ2-1; 10 bases are a match to TRBD2. The CDR3 sequence is 15 residues long. J was trimmed by 5 bases and V by 2 bases; bases with no gene match: 3. Germline loops: CDR1 SGHTA, CDR2 FQGNSA. The CDR3 spells CASSLTSGKHNEQFF. The CDR3 nucleotides are TGTGCCAGCAGCTTAACTAGCGGGAAGCACAATGAGCAGTTCTTC.

The chain joins TRBV28 to TRBJ2-5; unclear D gene. From germline, CDR1 is MDHEN and CDR2 SYDVKM. Trimming removed 10 bases at V and 2 bases at J, with 14 bases between. There are 13 residues in the CDR3. CDR3 sequence: CATRASTQETQYF. In nucleotides, the CDR3 is TGTGCCACCCGAGCCTCTACTCAAGAGACCCAGTACTTC. Supplemented by reference TRBV28 and TRBJ2-5, the full variable domain reads DVKVTQSSRYLVKRTGEKVFLECVQDMDHENMFWYRQDPGLGLRLIYFSYDVKMKEKGDIPEGYSVSREKKERFSLILESASTNQTSMYLCATRASTQETQYFGPGTRLLVL.

This clonotype was seen a single time. The chain carries TRBV12-3 or TRBV12-4 and TRBJ2-1; D possibly uses TRBD1 or TRBD2 (5 bases each). CDR3 length equals 14 residues. Trimming took 5 bases from V and 8 from J, leaving 16 bases between them. The CDR3 region has the DNA TGTGCCAGCAGTGATCAAGAGGGGAAGGATGAGCAGTTCTTC. It yields the protein CASSDQEGKDEQFF.

V gene TRBV2 combines with J gene TRBJ2-2, with 8 bases aligning to TRBD2. Per the germline V gene, CDR1 is SNHLY and CDR2 is FYNNEI. With V trimmed by 3 bases and J by 7 bases, 7 bases remained unmatched. This CDR3 spans 15 amino acids. The CDR3: CASSEGAGANGELFF. The CDR3 bases are TGTGCCAGCAGTGAGGGAGCGGGGGCGAACGGGGAGCTGTTTTTT.

The chain combines TRBV27 with TRBJ2-7; D may be TRBD2 (6 bases). V lost 1 base and J lost 1, with 8 bases in between. The V gene's germline CDR1 is MNHEY and CDR2 SMNVEV (reference sequence). The CDR3 contains 14 residues. CDR3 coding DNA: TGTGCCAGCAGTTTATGGGGGGAGTCCTACGAGCAGTACTTC. This sequence encodes CASSLWGESYEQYF.

The genes are TRBV7-9 and TRBJ2-5, with D maybe TRBD2 (5 bases). The ends were cut back, 5 bases at V and 0 bases at J, with 10 bases in the middle. This CDR3 comprises 14 residues. Looked up from germline, CDR1 is SEHNR and CDR2 is FQNEAQ (reference sequence). CDR3 protein: CASSIGVNQETQYF. The CDR3 DNA follows: TGTGCCAGCAGCATCGGGGTGAACCAAGAGACCCAGTACTTC. Combining the CDR3 with reference TRBV7-9 and TRBJ2-5 gives the whole variable domain DTGVSQNPRHKITKRGQNVTFRCDPISEHNRLYWYRQTLGQGPEFLTYFQNEAQLEKSRLLSDRFSAERPKGSFSTLEIQRTEQGDSAMYLCASSIGVNQETQYFGPGTRLLVL.

The rearrangement links TRBV24-1 to TRBJ2-5; maybe TRBD1 (7 bases). CDR1 and CDR2 (germline): KGHDR, SFDVKD. Trimming removed 3 bases from V and 4 bases from J, with 14 bases in between. This CDR3 is 15 amino acids long. This CDR3 is CATSDVRGERETQYF. The CDR3 coding sequence is TGTGCCACCAGTGATGTCAGGGGGGAGAGAGAGACCCAGTACTTC.

The rearrangement uses TRBV19 and TRBJ1-1; maybe TRBD1 (6 bases). The germline CDR1 and CDR2 sequences are LNHDA and SQIVND (reference sequence). The length of the CDR3 is 15 residues. V shed 1 base and J shed 4 bases, with 13 bases lying between them. The CDR3 nucleotides are TGTGCCAGTAGTATAGGAAGCAGGGGAGGCACTGAAGCTTTCTTT. It is translated as CASSIGSRGGTEAFF. Supplemented by reference TRBV19 and TRBJ1-1, the full variable domain reads DGGITQSPKYLFRKEGQNVTLSCEQNLNHDAMYWYRQDPGQGLRLIYYSQIVNDFQKGDIAEGYSVSREKKESFPLTVTSAQKNPTAFYLCASSIGSRGGTEAFFGQGTRLTVV.

The rearrangement uses TRBV6-4 and TRBJ1-2, with D perhaps TRBD1 (5 bases). Germline assignment: CDR1 MRHNA and CDR2 SNTAGT. Trimming left V 9 bases short and J 4 bases short, with 15 bases between. CDR3 length equals 13 residues. CDR3 DNA sequence: TGTGCCAGAAGACAGCTGCATTTCTATGGCTACACCTTC. It specifies CARRQLHFYGYTF.

This clonotype appeared a single time. V usage is TRBV7-2 and J usage is TRBJ2-3; unclear D gene. V lost 0 bases and J lost 2, with 9 bases in between. This CDR3 is 15 amino acids long. CDR1 SGHTA and CDR2 FQGNSA come from the germline V gene. CDR3 sequence reads: CASSLAVSFTDTQYF. The CDR3 DNA sequence: TGTGCCAGCAGCTTAGCCGTCAGCTTCACAGATACGCAGTATTTT.

In this sample, this clonotype turned up a few times. The rearrangement uses TRBV12-3 or TRBV12-4 and TRBJ2-1; 9 bases match TRBD2. The CDR3 runs 15 residues. With V trimmed by 6 bases and J by 1 base, 4 bases remained unmatched. CDR3 region: CASSPREGSYNEQFF. The CDR3 DNA is TGTGCCAGCAGCCCGCGGGAGGGGTCCTACAATGAGCAGTTCTTC.

The gene calls are TRBV23-1 and TRBJ2-7, with a weak D call TRBD1 (7 bases). TRBV23-1 is sorted into the ORF group, with uncertain function. The CDR3 contains 21 residues. V lost 2 bases and J lost 0, with 29 bases in between. This CDR3 reads CASSQRESGGISGLSSYEQYF. CDR3 bases: TGCGCCAGCAGTCAAAGGGAGTCAGGGGGTATCAGCGGACTAAGCTCCTACGAGCAGTACTTC.

This clonotype showed up just once. The chain uses TRBV24-1 and TRBJ2-2, with TRBD1 identical over 9 bases. V gave up 7 bases and J gave up 4 bases; unmatched junction bases: 3. CDR1 and CDR2 (germline): KGHDR, SFDVKD. This CDR3 spans 14 amino acids. CDR3 region: CATRDRGATGELFF. In DNA form, the CDR3 reads TGTGCCACCAGGGACAGGGGTGCCACCGGGGAGCTGTTTTTT.